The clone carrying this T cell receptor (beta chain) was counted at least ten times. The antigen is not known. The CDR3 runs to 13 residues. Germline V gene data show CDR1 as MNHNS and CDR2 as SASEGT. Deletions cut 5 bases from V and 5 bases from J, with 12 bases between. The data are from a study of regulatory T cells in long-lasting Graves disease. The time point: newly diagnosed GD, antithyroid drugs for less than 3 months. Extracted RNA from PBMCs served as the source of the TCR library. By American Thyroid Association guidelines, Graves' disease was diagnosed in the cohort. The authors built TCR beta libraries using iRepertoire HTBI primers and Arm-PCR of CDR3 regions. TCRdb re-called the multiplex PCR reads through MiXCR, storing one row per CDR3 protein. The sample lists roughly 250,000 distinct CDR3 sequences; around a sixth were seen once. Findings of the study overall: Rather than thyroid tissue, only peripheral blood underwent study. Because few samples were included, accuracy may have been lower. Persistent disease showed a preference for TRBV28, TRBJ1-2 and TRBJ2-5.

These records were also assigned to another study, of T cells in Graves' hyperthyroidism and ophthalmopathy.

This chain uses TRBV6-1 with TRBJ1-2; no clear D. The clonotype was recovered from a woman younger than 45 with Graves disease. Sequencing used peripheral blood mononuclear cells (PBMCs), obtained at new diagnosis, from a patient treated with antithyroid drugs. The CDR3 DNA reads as TGTGCCAGCAGTAGCCCATTCGGGTATGGCTACACCTTC. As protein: CASSSPFGYGYTF.